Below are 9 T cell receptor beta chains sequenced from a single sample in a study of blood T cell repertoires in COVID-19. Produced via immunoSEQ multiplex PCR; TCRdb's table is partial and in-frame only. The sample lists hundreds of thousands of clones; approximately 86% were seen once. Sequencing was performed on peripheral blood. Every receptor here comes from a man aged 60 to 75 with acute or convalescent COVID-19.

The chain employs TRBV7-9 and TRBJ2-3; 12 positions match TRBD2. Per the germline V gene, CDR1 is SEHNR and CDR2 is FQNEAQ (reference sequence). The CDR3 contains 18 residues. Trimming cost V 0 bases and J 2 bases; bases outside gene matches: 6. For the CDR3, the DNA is TGTGCCAGCAGCTTAGCCCCGCTAGCGGGGGGGTTCACAGATACGCAGTATTTT. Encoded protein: CASSLAPLAGGFTDTQYF.

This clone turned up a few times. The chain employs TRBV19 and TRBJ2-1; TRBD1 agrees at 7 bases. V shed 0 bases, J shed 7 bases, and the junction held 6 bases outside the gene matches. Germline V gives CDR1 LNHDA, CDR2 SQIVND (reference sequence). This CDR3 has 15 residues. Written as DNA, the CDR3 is TGTGCCAGTAGTATAGACAGGGGGAGATTAAATGAGCAGTTCTTC. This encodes CASSIDRGRLNEQFF.

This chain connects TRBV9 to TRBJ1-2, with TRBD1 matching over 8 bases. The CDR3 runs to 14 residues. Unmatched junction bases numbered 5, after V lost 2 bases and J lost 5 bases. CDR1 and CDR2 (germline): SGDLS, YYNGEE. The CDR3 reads CASSVDDRGYGYTF. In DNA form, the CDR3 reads TGTGCCAGCAGCGTCGATGACAGGGGTTATGGCTACACCTTC.

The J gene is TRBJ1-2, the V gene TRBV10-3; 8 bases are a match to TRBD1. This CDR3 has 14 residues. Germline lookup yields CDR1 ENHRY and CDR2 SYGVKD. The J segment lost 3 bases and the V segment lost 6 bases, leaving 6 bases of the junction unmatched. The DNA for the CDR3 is TGTGCCATCAGCCACAGGGGGTTGGACTATGGCTACACCTTC. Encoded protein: CAISHRGLDYGYTF.

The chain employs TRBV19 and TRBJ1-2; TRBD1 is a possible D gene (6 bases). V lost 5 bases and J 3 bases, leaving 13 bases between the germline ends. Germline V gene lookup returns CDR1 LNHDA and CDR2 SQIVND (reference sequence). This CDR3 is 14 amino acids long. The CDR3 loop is CASSPRGLDYGYTF. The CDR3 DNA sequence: TGTGCCAGTAGTCCCAGGGGTCTCGACTATGGCTACACCTTC.

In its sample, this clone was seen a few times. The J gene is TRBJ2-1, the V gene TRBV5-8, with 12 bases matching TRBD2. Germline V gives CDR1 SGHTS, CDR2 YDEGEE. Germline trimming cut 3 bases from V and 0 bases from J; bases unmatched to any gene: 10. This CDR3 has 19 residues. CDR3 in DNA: TGTGCCAGCAGCTGGTTGGGGCTAGCGGGGGGGAACTCCTACAATGAGCAGTTCTTC. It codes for CASSWLGLAGGNSYNEQFF.

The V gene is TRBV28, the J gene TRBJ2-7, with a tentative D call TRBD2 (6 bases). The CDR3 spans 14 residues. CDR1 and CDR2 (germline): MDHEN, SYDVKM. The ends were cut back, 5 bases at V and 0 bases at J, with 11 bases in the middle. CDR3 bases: TGTGCCAGCAGTGCGGCGGGACCCTCCTACGAGCAGTACTTC. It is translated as CASSAAGPSYEQYF. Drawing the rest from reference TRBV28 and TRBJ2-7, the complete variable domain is DVKVTQSSRYLVKRTGEKVFLECVQDMDHENMFWYRQDPGLGLRLIYFSYDVKMKEKGDIPEGYSVSREKKERFSLILESASTNQTSMYLCASSAAGPSYEQYFGPGTRLTVT.

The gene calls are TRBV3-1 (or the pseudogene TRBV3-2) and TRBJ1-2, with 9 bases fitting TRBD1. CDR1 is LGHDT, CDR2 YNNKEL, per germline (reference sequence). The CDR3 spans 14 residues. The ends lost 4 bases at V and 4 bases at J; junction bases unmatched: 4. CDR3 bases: TGTGCCAGCAGCCGGACAGGGGTCCCCTATGGCTACACCTTC. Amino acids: CASSRTGVPYGYTF.

CDR3 DNA sequence: TGTGCCAGCTCACCAAGAGCGGGGTACCAAGAGACCCAGTACTTC. As protein: CASSPRAGYQETQYF. The chain has TRBV18 and TRBJ2-5, with TRBD2 identical over 7 bases. CDR3 length: 15 amino acids. Looked up from germline, CDR1 is KGHSH and CDR2 is LQKENI. The ends lost 2 bases at V and 0 bases at J; junction bases unmatched: 3.